Following are 24 T cell receptor beta chains from one sample sequenced in a study of blood T cell repertoires in COVID-19. Repertoires were generated with immunoSEQ multiplex PCR, while TCRdb's copy carries only in-frame clones and drops some. The table includes 180,000 or so clones, around 83% detected once. The material sequenced was peripheral blood. Receptors were obtained from a woman in her 30s with active or convalescent COVID-19.

The CDR3 loop is CATSDLSRGTF. DNA of the CDR3: TGTGCCACCAGTGATTTGAGCAGGGGCACCTTC. The chain carries TRBV24-1 and TRBJ1-2; D is perhaps TRBD1 (6 bases). CDR1 is KGHDR, CDR2 SFDVKD, per germline. V was clipped by 0 bases and J by 13 bases, with 8 bases between them. The CDR3 has 11 residues.

This chain links TRBV5-4 with TRBJ2-5; D is possibly TRBD2 (5 bases). V lost 0 bases and J 5 bases, leaving 14 bases between the germline ends. This CDR3 has 15 amino acids. The germline V gene has CDR1 SGHNT and CDR2 YYREEE (reference sequence). The CDR3 region is CASSLEGLASETQYF. The CDR3 DNA reads TGTGCCAGCAGCTTGGAAGGGCTAGCTAGCGAGACCCAGTACTTC.

This chain joins TRBV5-1 and TRBJ1-2, with D tentatively TRBD1 (5 bases). Trimming pared 0 bases from V and 4 bases from J, leaving 13 bases between. Germline V CDR1 and CDR2: SGHRS, YFSETQ. The CDR3 contains 15 residues. CDR3 sequence (DNA): TGCGCCAGCAGCTTGGAACCGGGGGAGATCTATGGCTACACCTTC. This gives the protein CASSLEPGEIYGYTF.

The V and J genes are TRBV12-3 or TRBV12-4 and TRBJ1-1, with 8 nucleotides matching TRBD1. The CDR3 is 13 amino acids. V gave up 6 bases and J gave up 2 bases; unmatched junction bases: 2. The CDR3 loop is CASRDRVNTEAFF. CDR3 in DNA: TGTGCCAGCAGGGACAGGGTTAACACTGAAGCTTTCTTT.

The rearrangement joins TRBV3-1 (or the pseudogene TRBV3-2) to TRBJ1-1, with TRBD1 identical over 7 bases. CDR3 length equals 16 residues. CDR1 and CDR2 from the germline V gene are LGHDT and YNNKEL (reference sequence). Germline trimming cut 0 bases from V and 3 bases from J; bases unmatched to any gene: 7. CDR3 sequence: CASSQDWGQIYTEAFF. DNA for the CDR3: TGTGCCAGCAGCCAAGACTGGGGACAGATATACACTGAAGCTTTCTTT.

This sequence joins TRBV3-1 (or the pseudogene TRBV3-2) and TRBJ1-4; D call uncertain. The CDR3 extends over 15 amino acids. V dropped 4 bases and J dropped 3 bases, with 12 bases sitting between them. Germline assignment: CDR1 LGHDT and CDR2 YNNKEL (reference sequence). The CDR3, as DNA: TGTGCCAGCAGCCCGAGGGTACCCTCTAATGAAAAACTGTTTTTT. Translation gives CASSPRVPSNEKLFF.

The chain carries TRBV4-1 and TRBJ1-2; 9 positions agree with TRBD1. Germline V gene data show CDR1 as MGHRA and CDR2 as YSYEKL. The ends lost 0 bases at V and 4 bases at J; junction bases unmatched: 9. This CDR3 is 17 amino acids long. This CDR3 reads CASSQENRDRAPYGYTF. CDR3 DNA: TGCGCCAGCAGCCAAGAAAACCGGGACAGGGCGCCCTATGGCTACACCTTC.

In its sample, this clone was seen once. Different DNA sequences within this sample yield the same CDR3. The V and J genes are TRBV12-3 or TRBV12-4 and TRBJ1-1; D is perhaps TRBD1 (6 bases). The CDR3 sequence is 13 residues long. V was shortened by 3 bases and J by 1 base, with 6 bases between the two germline ends. Written as DNA, the CDR3 is TGTGCCAGCAGTTTGGGGGCGAACACTGAAGCTTTCTTT. Translated: CASSLGANTEAFF.

The chain links TRBV7-9 to TRBJ1-6; TRBD1 aligns across 7 bases. This CDR3 has 17 amino acids. CDR1 is SEHNR and CDR2 is FQNEAQ in the germline V gene (reference sequence). Unmatched junction bases numbered 12, after V lost 0 bases and J lost 10 bases. Here the CDR3 DNA reads TGTGCCAGCAGCTTAGCAAACTCGGGACAGCAGCACTCACCCCTCCACTTT. This encodes CASSLANSGQQHSPLHF. Drawing the rest from reference TRBV7-9 and TRBJ1-6, the complete variable domain is DTGVSQNPRHKITKRGQNVTFRCDPISEHNRLYWYRQTLGQGPEFLTYFQNEAQLEKSRLLSDRFSAERPKGSFSTLEIQRTEQGDSAMYLCASSLANSGQQHSPLHFGNGTRLTVT.

The chain combines TRBV27 with TRBJ2-2; tentative D call: TRBD1 (6 bases). Germline V CDR1 and CDR2: MNHEY, SMNVEV (reference sequence). Trimming pared 4 bases from V and 7 bases from J, leaving 16 bases between. CDR3 length equals 15 residues. CDR3 DNA: TGTGCCAGCAGTTACGCCAGGGGATTTATCGGGGAGCTGTTTTTT. This encodes CASSYARGFIGELFF.

The chain employs TRBV6-6 and TRBJ2-3, with D maybe TRBD2 (6 bases). The germline V gene has CDR1 MNHNY and CDR2 SVGAGI (reference sequence). The CDR3 has 12 residues. The V and J ends lost 4 bases and 4 bases respectively, with 6 bases between them. CDR3 protein: CASSSSADTQYF. The CDR3 nucleotides are TGTGCCAGCAGTTCTAGCGCAGATACGCAGTATTTT.

The gene calls are TRBV7-2 and TRBJ1-5, with 7 bases aligning to TRBD1. The V segment lost 5 bases and the J segment 6 bases; nucleotides outside the gene matches: 16. The CDR3 contains 17 residues. Per the germline V gene, CDR1 is SGHTA and CDR2 is FQGNSA. CDR3 region: CASSPWTGASLRQPQHF. CDR3 sequence (DNA): TGTGCCAGCAGCCCCTGGACAGGCGCGAGTTTACGTCAGCCCCAGCATTTT.

The chain is built from TRBV7-8 and TRBJ2-1; 10 bases map to TRBD2. Looked up from germline, CDR1 is SGHVS and CDR2 is FQNEAQ. This CDR3 is 17 amino acids long. V shed 4 bases and J 8 bases; nucleotides not matched to a gene: 14. The CDR3 DNA reads as TGTGCCAGCAGCTACCCCAGGGGAGCGGGGGGGATCGATGAGCAGTTCTTC. Amino acid sequence: CASSYPRGAGGIDEQFF.

This clone was seen only a few times. The rearrangement links TRBV2 to TRBJ1-2, with 7 nucleotides matching TRBD1. This CDR3 has 15 residues. The germline V gene encodes CDR1 SNHLY and CDR2 FYNNEI. V dropped 2 bases and J dropped 1; count of bases not matched to a gene: 4. The CDR3 coding sequence is TGTGCCAGCAGTGAATCCACAGGGGTTAACTATGGCTACACCTTC. Amino acid sequence: CASSESTGVNYGYTF.

The rearrangement joins TRBV5-5 to TRBJ2-5; D is perhaps TRBD2 (5 bases). V lost 0 bases and J 2 bases, leaving 14 bases between the germline ends. Germline CDR1 is SGHKS and CDR2 is YYEKEE (reference sequence). This CDR3 has 16 residues. Written as DNA, the CDR3 is TGTGCCAGCAGCTTGGAGGTCGGGGTAGGACAAGAGACCCAGTACTTC. This sequence encodes CASSLEVGVGQETQYF.

The chain uses TRBV6-5 and TRBJ1-6; 10 nucleotides match TRBD1. Per the germline V gene, CDR1 is MNHEY and CDR2 is SVGAGI. Trimming cost V 2 bases and J 8 bases; bases outside gene matches: 6. The CDR3 is made up of 16 amino acids. The CDR3 sequence is CASSYGDRGAYSPLHF. CDR3 DNA: TGTGCCAGCAGTTACGGGGACAGGGGAGCGTATTCACCCCTCCACTTT.

This chain links TRBV6-5 with TRBJ2-1, with 12 bases lining up with TRBD2. Germline V gene sequence: CDR1 MNHEY, CDR2 SVGAGI. V lost 2 bases, J lost 5 bases, and 4 bases stayed unmatched. The CDR3 is 16 amino acids. CDR3 sequence: CASSYPGLAGHNEQFF. The CDR3 DNA follows: TGTGCCAGCAGTTACCCTGGACTAGCGGGGCACAATGAGCAGTTCTTC.

The chain couples TRBV4-2 to TRBJ1-2; 9 nucleotides match TRBD1. Per germline, CDR1 LGHNA and CDR2 YNFKEQ. The J segment lost 8 bases and the V segment lost 1 base, leaving 5 bases of the junction unmatched. The CDR3 is made up of 14 amino acids. Here the CDR3 DNA reads TGTGCCAGCAGCCAAGTTTGGACAGGGGACGGCTACACCTTC. It yields the protein CASSQVWTGDGYTF.

This sequence joins TRBV10-3 and TRBJ2-3; 7 bases agree with TRBD2. There are 14 residues in the CDR3. V was clipped by 8 bases and J by 0 bases; unmatched bases: 5. The V gene's germline CDR1 is ENHRY and CDR2 SYGVKD. CDR3 amino acids: CAIGRERSTDTQYF. The CDR3 nucleotides are TGTGCCATCGGGCGGGAGAGAAGCACAGATACGCAGTATTTT.

The genes are TRBV2 and TRBJ1-2, with D perhaps matching TRBD1 (6 bases). Trimming took off 6 bases at V and 4 bases at J, with 21 bases between the two ends. Looked up from germline, CDR1 is SNHLY and CDR2 is FYNNEI. CDR3 length: 16 amino acids. The CDR3 protein is CASRGQPQGPLYGYTF. The CDR3 bases are TGTGCCAGCAGGGGGCAACCACAGGGCCCCCTCTATGGCTACACCTTC.

This rearrangement joins TRBV6-5 to TRBJ2-1; 10 bases are shared with TRBD2. This CDR3 is built from 15 residues. Trimming removed 7 bases from V and 5 bases from J; junction bases left unmatched: 8. Germline CDR1 is MNHEY and CDR2 is SVGAGI. In DNA, the CDR3 is TGTGCCAGCACCCTGACTAGCGGGCCCCACAATGAGCAGTTCTTC. The encoded protein is CASTLTSGPHNEQFF.

This rearrangement joins TRBV11-2 to TRBJ1-6; perhaps TRBD1 as D (6 bases). V dropped 5 bases and J dropped 0 bases, with 11 bases sitting between them. The CDR3 covers 16 residues. CDR1 and CDR2 (germline): SGHAT, FQNNGV. This CDR3 is CASSITGSSYNSPLHF. As DNA, the CDR3 is TGTGCCAGCAGCATTACAGGGAGCTCCTATAATTCACCCCTCCACTTT. Full variable domain (missing parts from reference TRBV11-2 and TRBJ1-6): EAGVAQSPRYKIIEKRQSVAFWCNPISGHATLYWYQQILGQGPKLLIQFQNNGVVDDSQLPKDRFSAERLKGVDSTLKIQPAKLEDSAVYLCASSITGSSYNSPLHFGNGTRLTVT.

The chain's CDR3 is CASIGTHSYEQYF. The CDR3 coding sequence is TGTGCCAGCATCGGGACACATTCCTACGAGCAGTACTTC. The chain couples TRBV6-5 to TRBJ2-7; perhaps TRBD1 as D (6 bases). Between the trimmed V and J ends, which lost 7 bases and 1 base, there was a span of 11 bases. The CDR3 contains 13 residues. Germline lookup yields CDR1 MNHEY and CDR2 SVGAGI.

This clone was counted a few times. This chain uses TRBV28 with TRBJ1-3; 11 positions agree with TRBD1. V lost 6 bases to trimming and J lost 7 bases; unmatched junction nucleotides: 17. Germline lookup yields CDR1 MDHEN and CDR2 SYDVKM. This CDR3 contains 18 residues. The CDR3 region has the DNA TGTGCCAGCAGCTCACCCGGGACAGGGGGTACCGGTCGCAACACCATATATTTT. It translates to CASSSPGTGGTGRNTIYF.